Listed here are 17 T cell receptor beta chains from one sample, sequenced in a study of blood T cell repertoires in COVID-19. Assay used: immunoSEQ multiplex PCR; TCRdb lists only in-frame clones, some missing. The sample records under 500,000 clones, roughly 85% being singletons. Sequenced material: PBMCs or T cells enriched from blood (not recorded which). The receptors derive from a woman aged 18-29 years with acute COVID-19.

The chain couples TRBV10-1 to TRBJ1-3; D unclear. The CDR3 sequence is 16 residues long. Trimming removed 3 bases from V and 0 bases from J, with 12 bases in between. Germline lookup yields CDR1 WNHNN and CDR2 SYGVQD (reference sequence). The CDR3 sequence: CASSELGLDSGNTIYF. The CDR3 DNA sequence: TGCGCCAGCAGTGAATTAGGACTGGACTCTGGAAACACCATATATTTT.

CDR3 protein: CASSSQGPLHF. Here the CDR3 DNA reads TGTGCCAGCAGTAGTCAGGGGCCCCTCCACTTT. The V and J genes are TRBV28 and TRBJ1-6; D is perhaps TRBD1 (6 bases). Germline CDR1 MDHEN, CDR2 SYDVKM. The length of the CDR3 is 11 residues. V was clipped by 5 bases and J by 13 bases, with 9 bases between them.

CDR3: CARSHYRVNTGELFF. The CDR3 DNA reads as TGTGCCAGAAGCCACTACAGGGTGAACACCGGGGAGCTGTTTTTT. V is TRBV5-3 and J is TRBJ2-2; a weak D match, TRBD1 (6 bases). TRBV5-3 is flagged as an ORF with uncertain function. Trimming removed 4 bases at V and 1 base at J, with 11 bases between. CDR3 length equals 15 residues.

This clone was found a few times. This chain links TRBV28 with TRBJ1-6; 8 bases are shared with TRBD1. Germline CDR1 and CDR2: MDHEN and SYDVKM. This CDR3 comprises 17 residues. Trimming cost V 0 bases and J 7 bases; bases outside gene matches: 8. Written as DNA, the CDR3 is TGTGCCAGCAGTTTATGGACCGGGACAGGAGTAAATTCACCCCTCCACTTT. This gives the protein CASSLWTGTGVNSPLHF.

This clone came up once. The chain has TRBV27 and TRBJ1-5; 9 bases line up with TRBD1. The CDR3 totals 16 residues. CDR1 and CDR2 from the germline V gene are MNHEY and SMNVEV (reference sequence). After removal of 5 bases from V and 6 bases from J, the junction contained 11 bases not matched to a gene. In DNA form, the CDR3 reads TGTGCCAGCAGTCAAACCGGGACAGGGTCGTTTCAGCCCCAGCATTTT. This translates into CASSQTGTGSFQPQHF.

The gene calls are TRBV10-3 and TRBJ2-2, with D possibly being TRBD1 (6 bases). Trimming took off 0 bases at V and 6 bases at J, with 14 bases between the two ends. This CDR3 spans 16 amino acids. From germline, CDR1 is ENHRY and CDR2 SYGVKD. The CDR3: CAISESGTSIAGELFF. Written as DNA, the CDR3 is TGTGCCATCAGTGAGTCGGGGACATCTATAGCCGGGGAGCTGTTTTTT.

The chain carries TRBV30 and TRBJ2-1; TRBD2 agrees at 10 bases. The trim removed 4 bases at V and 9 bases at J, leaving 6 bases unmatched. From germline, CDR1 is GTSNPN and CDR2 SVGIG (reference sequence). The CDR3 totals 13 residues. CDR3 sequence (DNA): TGTGCCTGGACTAGCGGGAGTTTAGGTGAGCAGTTCTTC. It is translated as CAWTSGSLGEQFF.

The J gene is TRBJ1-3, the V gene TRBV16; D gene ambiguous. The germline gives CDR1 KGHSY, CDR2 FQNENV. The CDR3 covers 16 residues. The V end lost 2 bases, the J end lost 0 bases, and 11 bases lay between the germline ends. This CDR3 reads CASSQRSPYSGNTIYF. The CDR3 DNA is TGTGCCAGCAGCCAACGATCTCCCTACTCTGGAAACACCATATATTTT.

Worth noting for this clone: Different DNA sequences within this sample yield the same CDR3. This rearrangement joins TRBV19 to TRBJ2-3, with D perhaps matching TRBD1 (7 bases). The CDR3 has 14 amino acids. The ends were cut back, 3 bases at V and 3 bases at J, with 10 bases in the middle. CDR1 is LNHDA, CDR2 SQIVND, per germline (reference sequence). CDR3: CASSIQGGTDTQYF. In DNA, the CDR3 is TGTGCCAGTAGTATCCAGGGGGGTACAGATACGCAGTATTTT.

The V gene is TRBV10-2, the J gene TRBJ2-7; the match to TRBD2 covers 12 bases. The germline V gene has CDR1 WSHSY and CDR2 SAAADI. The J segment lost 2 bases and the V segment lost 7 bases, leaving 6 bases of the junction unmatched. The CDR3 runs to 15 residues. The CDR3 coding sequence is TGCGCCAGCAAAGGACTAGCGGGGACTACCTACGAGCAGTACTTC. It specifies CASKGLAGTTYEQYF.

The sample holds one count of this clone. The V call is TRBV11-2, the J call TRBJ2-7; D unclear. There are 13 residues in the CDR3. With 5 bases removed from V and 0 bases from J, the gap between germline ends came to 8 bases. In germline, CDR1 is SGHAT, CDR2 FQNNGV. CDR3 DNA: TGTGCCAGCAGCCCATCCAGCTCCTACGAGCAGTACTTC. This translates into CASSPSSSYEQYF. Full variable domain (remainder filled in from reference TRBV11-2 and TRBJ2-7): EAGVAQSPRYKIIEKRQSVAFWCNPISGHATLYWYQQILGQGPKLLIQFQNNGVVDDSQLPKDRFSAERLKGVDSTLKIQPAKLEDSAVYLCASSPSSSYEQYFGPGTRLTVT.

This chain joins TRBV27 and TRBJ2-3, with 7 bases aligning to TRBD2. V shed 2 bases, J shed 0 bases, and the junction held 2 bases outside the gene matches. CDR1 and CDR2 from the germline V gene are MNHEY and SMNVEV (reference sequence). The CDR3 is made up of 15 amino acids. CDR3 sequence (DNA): TGTGCCAGCAGTTTAACTAGCGCTAGCACAGATACGCAGTATTTT. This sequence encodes CASSLTSASTDTQYF.

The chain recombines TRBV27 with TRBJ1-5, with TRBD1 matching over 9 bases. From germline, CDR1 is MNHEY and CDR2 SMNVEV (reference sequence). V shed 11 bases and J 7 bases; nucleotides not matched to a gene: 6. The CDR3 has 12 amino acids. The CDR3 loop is CASGTGQQPQHF. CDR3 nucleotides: TGTGCCTCCGGGACAGGGCAACAGCCCCAGCATTTT.

CDR3 nucleotides: TGTGCCAGCAGCTCCGGGACAGGGGTTTTAGAGACCCAGTACTTC. Translation gives CASSSGTGVLETQYF. This chain connects TRBV7-9 to TRBJ2-5, with TRBD1 matching over 10 bases. The CDR3 length is 15 residues. The ends lost 4 bases at V and 4 bases at J; junction bases unmatched: 6. Germline CDR1 SEHNR, CDR2 FQNEAQ (reference sequence). Full variable domain (outside the CDR3, taken from reference TRBV7-9 and TRBJ2-5): DTGVSQNPRHKITKRGQNVTFRCDPISEHNRLYWYRQTLGQGPEFLTYFQNEAQLEKSRLLSDRFSAERPKGSFSTLEIQRTEQGDSAMYLCASSSGTGVLETQYFGPGTRLLVL.

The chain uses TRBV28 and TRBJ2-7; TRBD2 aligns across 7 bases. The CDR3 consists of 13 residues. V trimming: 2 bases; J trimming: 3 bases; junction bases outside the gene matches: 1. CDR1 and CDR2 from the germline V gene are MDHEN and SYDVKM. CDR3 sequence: CASSLKRDYEQYF. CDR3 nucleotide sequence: TGTGCCAGCAGTTTAAAGCGGGACTACGAGCAGTACTTC.

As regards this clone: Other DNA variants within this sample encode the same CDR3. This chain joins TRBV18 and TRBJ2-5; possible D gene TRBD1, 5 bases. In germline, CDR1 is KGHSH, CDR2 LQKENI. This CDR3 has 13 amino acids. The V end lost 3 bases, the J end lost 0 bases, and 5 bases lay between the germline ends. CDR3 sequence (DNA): TGTGCCAGCTCACCGGGGCACCAAGAGACCCAGTACTTC. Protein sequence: CASSPGHQETQYF.

For the CDR3, the DNA is TGTGCCAGCAGCCCCGGACAGGGAGGATCACCCCTCCACTTT. Protein sequence: CASSPGQGGSPLHF. The gene calls are TRBV9 and TRBJ1-6; 8 nucleotides align to TRBD1. This CDR3 is built from 14 residues. After removal of 4 bases from V and 10 bases from J, the junction contained 7 bases not matched to a gene. CDR1 SGDLS and CDR2 YYNGEE come from the germline V gene.